These 5 T cell receptor beta chains originate from one sample sequenced in a study of T cells after posttransplantation cyclophosphamide. Only in-frame clones appear in the TCRdb table, and some are missing; sequencing was by immunoSEQ multiplex PCR. There are 8,000 or so clones in the sample, none observed a single time. Busulfan-fludarabine conditioning, marrow transplant, and cyclophosphamide on days +3 and +4 were administered. The specimen was PBMCs, collected after allogeneic stem cell transplant with posttransplant cyclophosphamide. Source of these receptors: a male patient aged 45-59 years who received an allogeneic stem cell transplant from an unrelated donor, was CMV-positive, and had acute GVHD only. Part of the T cells may come from the graft donor.

The gene calls are TRBV7-9 and TRBJ2-2; D may be TRBD1 (6 bases). CDR1 and CDR2 (germline): SEHNR, FQNEAQ (reference sequence). The CDR3 consists of 16 residues. Trimming cost V 6 bases and J 4 bases, with 18 bases left between them. The CDR3 nucleotides read TGTGCCAGCAGTCCCTACGCAGGGGTCATCACCGGGGAGCTGTTTTTT. As protein: CASSPYAGVITGELFF.

This clone was seen at least ten times. This chain joins TRBV5-5 and TRBJ1-2, with D perhaps TRBD1 (5 bases). Trimming took off 4 bases at V and 4 bases at J, with 14 bases between the two ends. CDR3 length: 14 residues. Germline CDR1 is SGHKS and CDR2 is YYEKEE (reference sequence). The CDR3 nucleotides are TGTGCCAGCAGCACCCCAGGAGGGACCTATGGCTACACCTTC. It encodes CASSTPGGTYGYTF.

In this sample, this clone turned up a few times. The chain joins TRBV5-8 to TRBJ1-5; 11 bases agree with TRBD1. The J segment lost 2 bases and the V segment lost 3 bases, leaving 16 bases of the junction unmatched. Germline loops: CDR1 SGHTS, CDR2 YDEGEE. The CDR3 sequence is 20 residues long. CDR3 loop: CASSSIRPGQGAFGNQPQHF. CDR3 in DNA: TGTGCCAGCAGCTCAATCCGGCCCGGACAGGGGGCGTTTGGCAATCAGCCCCAGCATTTT.

This clone was seen ten or more times. The chain combines TRBV27 with TRBJ2-1; 8 bases line up with TRBD1. This CDR3 comprises 15 residues. The germline V gene encodes CDR1 MNHEY and CDR2 SMNVEV (reference sequence). V dropped 7 bases and J dropped 6; count of bases not matched to a gene: 11. CDR3 amino acids: CASTRGDRGGNEQFF. The CDR3 DNA sequence: TGTGCCAGCACCAGAGGCGACAGGGGCGGCAATGAGCAGTTCTTC.

This clone was counted ten times or more. This rearrangement joins TRBV7-2 to TRBJ1-3, with TRBD1 matching 10 bases. There are 18 residues in the CDR3. V shed 5 bases and J 4 bases; nucleotides not matched to a gene: 14. CDR1 is SGHTA and CDR2 is FQGNSA in the germline V gene. CDR3 sequence (DNA): TGTGCCAGCAGCCGCTCGGGACAGGGGTACGGCGTAGGAAACACCATATATTTT. Translation gives CASSRSGQGYGVGNTIYF.